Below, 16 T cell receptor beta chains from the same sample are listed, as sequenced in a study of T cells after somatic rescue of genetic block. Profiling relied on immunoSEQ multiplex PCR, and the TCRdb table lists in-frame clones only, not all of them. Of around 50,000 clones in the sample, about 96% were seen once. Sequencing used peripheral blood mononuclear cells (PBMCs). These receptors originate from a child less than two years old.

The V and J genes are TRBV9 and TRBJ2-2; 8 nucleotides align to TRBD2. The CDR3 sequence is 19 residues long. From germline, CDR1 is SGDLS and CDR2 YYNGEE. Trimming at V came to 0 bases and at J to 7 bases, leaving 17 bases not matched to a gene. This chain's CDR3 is CASSVGILAAWTYSGELFF. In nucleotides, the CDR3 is TGTGCCAGCAGCGTAGGTATACTAGCGGCTTGGACTTACAGCGGGGAGCTGTTTTTT.

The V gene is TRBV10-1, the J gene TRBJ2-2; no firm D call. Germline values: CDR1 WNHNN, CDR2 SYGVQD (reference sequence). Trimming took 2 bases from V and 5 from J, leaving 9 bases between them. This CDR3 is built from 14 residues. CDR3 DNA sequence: TGCGCCAGCAGTGAGCGAGTAGGGACCGGGGAGCTGTTTTTT. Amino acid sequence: CASSERVGTGELFF.

The CDR3: CASSSTGFTSTDTQYF. The CDR3 bases are TGCGCCAGCAGCTCTACGGGTTTTACTAGCACAGATACGCAGTATTTT. The genes are TRBV5-1 and TRBJ2-3; no clear D gene. V lost 3 bases, J lost 0 bases, and 14 bases lay in between. Germline-derived CDR1 and CDR2 are SGHRS and YFSETQ. This CDR3 spans 16 amino acids.

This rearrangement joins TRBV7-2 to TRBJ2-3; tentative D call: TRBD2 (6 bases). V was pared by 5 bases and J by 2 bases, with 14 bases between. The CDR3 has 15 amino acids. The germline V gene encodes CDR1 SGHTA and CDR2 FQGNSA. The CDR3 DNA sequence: TGTGCCAGCAGCATAGTTCGCGGGACCACAGATACGCAGTATTTT. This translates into CASSIVRGTTDTQYF.

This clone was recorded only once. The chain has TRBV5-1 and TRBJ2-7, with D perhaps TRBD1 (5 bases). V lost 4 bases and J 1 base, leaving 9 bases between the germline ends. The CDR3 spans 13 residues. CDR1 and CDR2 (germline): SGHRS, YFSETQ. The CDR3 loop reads CASSITGSYEQYF. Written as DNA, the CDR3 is TGCGCCAGCAGCATAACAGGTTCCTACGAGCAGTACTTC.

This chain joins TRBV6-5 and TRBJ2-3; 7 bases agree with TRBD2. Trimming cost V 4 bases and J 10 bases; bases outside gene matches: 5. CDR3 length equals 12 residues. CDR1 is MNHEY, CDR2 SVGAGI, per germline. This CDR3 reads CASSSRTSSQYF. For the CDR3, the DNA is TGTGCCAGCAGTTCGAGGACTAGTTCGCAGTATTTT.

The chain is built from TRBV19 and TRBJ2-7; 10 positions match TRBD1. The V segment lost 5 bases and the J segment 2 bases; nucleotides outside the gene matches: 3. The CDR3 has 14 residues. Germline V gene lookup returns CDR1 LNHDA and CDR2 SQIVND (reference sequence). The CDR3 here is CASSAGTGAYEQYF. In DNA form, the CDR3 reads TGTGCCAGTAGTGCCGGGACAGGGGCCTACGAGCAGTACTTC.

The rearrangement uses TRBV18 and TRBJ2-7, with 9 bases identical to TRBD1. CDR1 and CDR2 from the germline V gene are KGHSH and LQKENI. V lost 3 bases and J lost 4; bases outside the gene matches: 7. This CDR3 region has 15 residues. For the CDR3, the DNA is TGTGCCAGCTCACCCTATGGGACAGGGTTTTACGAGCAGTACTTC. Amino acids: CASSPYGTGFYEQYF.

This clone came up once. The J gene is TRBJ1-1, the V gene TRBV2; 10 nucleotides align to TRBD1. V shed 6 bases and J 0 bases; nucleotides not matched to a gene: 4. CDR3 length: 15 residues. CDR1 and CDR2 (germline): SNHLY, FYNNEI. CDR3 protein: CASRETGGMNTEAFF. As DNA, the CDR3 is TGTGCCAGCAGGGAGACAGGGGGCATGAACACTGAAGCTTTCTTT.

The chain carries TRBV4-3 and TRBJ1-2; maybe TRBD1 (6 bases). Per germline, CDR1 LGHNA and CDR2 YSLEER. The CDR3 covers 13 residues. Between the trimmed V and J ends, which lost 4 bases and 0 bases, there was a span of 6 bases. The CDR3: CASSRTANYGYTF. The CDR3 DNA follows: TGCGCCAGCAGCCGGACAGCTAACTATGGCTACACCTTC.

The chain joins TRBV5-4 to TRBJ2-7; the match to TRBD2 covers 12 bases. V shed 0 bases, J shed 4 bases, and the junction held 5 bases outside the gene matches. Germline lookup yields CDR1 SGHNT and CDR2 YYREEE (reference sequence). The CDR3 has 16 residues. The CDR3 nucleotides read TGTGCCAGCAGCTTGGCTAGCGGGAGGGCCGGGTACGAGCAGTACTTC. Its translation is CASSLASGRAGYEQYF.

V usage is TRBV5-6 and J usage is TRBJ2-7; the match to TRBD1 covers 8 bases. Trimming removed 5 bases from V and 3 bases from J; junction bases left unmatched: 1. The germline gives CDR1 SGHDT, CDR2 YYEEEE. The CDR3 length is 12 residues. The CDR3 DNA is TGTGCCAGCAGGGGGACAGGCTACGAGCAGTACTTC. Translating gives CASRGTGYEQYF.

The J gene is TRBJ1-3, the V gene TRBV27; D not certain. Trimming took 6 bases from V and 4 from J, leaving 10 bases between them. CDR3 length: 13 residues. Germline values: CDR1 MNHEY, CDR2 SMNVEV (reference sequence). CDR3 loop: CASSTGLGNTIYF. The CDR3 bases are TGTGCCAGCAGCACCGGGCTAGGAAACACCATATATTTT.

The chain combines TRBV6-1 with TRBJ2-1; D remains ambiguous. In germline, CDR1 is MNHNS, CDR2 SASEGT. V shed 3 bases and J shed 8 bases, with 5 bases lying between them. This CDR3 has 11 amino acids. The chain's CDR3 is CASSDEDEQFF. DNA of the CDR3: TGTGCCAGCAGTGATGAGGATGAGCAGTTCTTC.

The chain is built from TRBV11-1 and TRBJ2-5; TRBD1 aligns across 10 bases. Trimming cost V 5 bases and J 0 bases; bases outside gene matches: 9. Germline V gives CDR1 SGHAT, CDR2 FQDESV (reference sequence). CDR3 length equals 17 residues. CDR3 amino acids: CASSGTGAIGYQETQYF. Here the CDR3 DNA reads TGTGCCAGCAGCGGGACAGGGGCGATTGGGTACCAAGAGACCCAGTACTTC.

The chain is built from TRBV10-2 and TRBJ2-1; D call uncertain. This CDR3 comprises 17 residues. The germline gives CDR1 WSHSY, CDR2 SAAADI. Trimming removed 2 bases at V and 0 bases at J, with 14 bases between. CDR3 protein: CASSETLHTISYNEQFF. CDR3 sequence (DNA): TGCGCCAGCAGTGAGACTCTCCATACCATCTCCTACAATGAGCAGTTCTTC.